One and the same sample provided the 3 T cell receptor beta chains below, sequenced in a study. One entry per CDR3 protein, called by TCRdb with MiXCR from the 5' RACE reads. Altogether 35,000 to 50,000 distinct CDR3 sequences are present, 30% being singletons, with the ten largest covering less than 5%. Sequencing used tumor-infiltrating memory CD4+ T cells sorted from the breast tumor. The subset here: memory CD4+ T cells, CD4+CD45RO+CD25-. Receptor source: a female donor with breast cancer.

This clonotype has just a few counts. The chain employs TRBV15 and TRBJ2-7; a possible D gene is TRBD2 (6 bases). The CDR3 loop spans 17 amino acids. The germline CDR1 and CDR2 sequences are LNHNV and YYDKDF (reference sequence). Between the trimmed V and J ends, which lost 1 base and 2 bases, there was a span of 18 bases. The CDR3 loop is CATSRGLTGVVTYEQYF. The CDR3 DNA sequence: TGTGCCACCAGCAGAGGTTTGACGGGGGTAGTGACCTACGAGCAGTACTTC.

This rearrangement joins TRBV4-1 to TRBJ1-2; D not certain. Trimming pared 0 bases from V and 4 bases from J, leaving 12 bases between. Germline V gene sequence: CDR1 MGHRA, CDR2 YSYEKL. This CDR3 has 15 amino acids. The CDR3: CASSQDAQSFYGYTF. Here the CDR3 DNA reads TGCGCCAGCAGCCAAGACGCGCAGAGCTTCTATGGCTACACCTTC.

In this sample, this clonotype turned up many times. The chain employs TRBV6-5 and TRBJ2-2; TRBD1 is a possible D gene (6 bases). V shed 4 bases and J shed 3 bases, with 12 bases lying between them. The CDR3 is 15 residues long. Germline V lookup: CDR1 MNHEY, CDR2 SVGAGI. CDR3 residues: CASSWQGSHTGELFF. In DNA form, the CDR3 reads TGTGCCAGCAGTTGGCAGGGGTCGCACACCGGGGAGCTGTTTTTT.